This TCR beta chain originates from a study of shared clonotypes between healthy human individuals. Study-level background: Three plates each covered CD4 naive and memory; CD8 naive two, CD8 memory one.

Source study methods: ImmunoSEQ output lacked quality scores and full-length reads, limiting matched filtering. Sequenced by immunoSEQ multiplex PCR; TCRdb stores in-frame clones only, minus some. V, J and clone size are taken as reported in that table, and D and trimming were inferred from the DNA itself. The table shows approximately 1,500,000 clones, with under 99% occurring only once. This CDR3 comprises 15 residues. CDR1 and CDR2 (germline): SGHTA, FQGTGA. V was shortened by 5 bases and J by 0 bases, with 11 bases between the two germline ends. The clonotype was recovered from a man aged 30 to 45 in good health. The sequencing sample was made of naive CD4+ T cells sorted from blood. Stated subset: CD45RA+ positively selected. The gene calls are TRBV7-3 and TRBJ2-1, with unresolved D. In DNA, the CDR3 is TGTGCCAGCAGCCCAGCCCCGAGCTCCTACAATGAGCAGTTCTTC. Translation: CASSPAPSSYNEQFF.